Below are 27 T cell receptor beta chains sequenced from a single sample in a study of shared clonotypes between healthy human individuals (dated by TCRdb to 2020 to 2021). The library was made by the immunoSEQ multiplex PCR assay. TCRdb stores this immuneACCESS table with in-frame sequences only. Part of the clones is absent; in the studies checked, under half of the shortfall reflects unresolved V genes, and no reason is known for the rest. The sample contains fewer than 1.4 million clones, 78% of them found a single time. 0.6% to 0.75% of the sample rests with the top ten. The sequenced material came from memory CD4+ T cells from PBMCs. This specimen's cell subset or site label, interpreted: CD45RA-negative fraction. The receptors shown here come from a man younger than 35 in good health. Some clones in this sample may be carry-over from other donors' samples.

The chain couples TRBV28 to TRBJ1-4; possibly TRBD1 for D (6 bases). This CDR3 has 13 residues. Deletions cut 7 bases from V and 8 bases from J, with 14 bases between. Germline CDR1 reads MDHEN; CDR2 reads SYDVKM. Here the CDR3 DNA reads TGTGCCAGCAAACAGGGTCCGCGGGAAAAACTGTTTTTT. The encoded protein is CASKQGPREKLFF.

The DNA of the CDR3 is TGTGCCAGCAGCTTGACAGCAAGCGGCCAGCCCCAGCATTTT. Residues: CASSLTASGQPQHF. J is TRBJ1-5 and V is TRBV7-9; D may be TRBD1 (5 bases). V was shortened by 3 bases and J by 7 bases, with 13 bases between the two germline ends. The length of the CDR3 is 14 residues. Germline V gives CDR1 SEHNR, CDR2 FQNEAQ (reference sequence).

This rearrangement joins TRBV28 to TRBJ1-2; D gene uncertain. The germline V gene has CDR1 MDHEN and CDR2 SYDVKM. Between the trimmed V and J ends, which lost 5 bases and 5 bases, there was a span of 15 bases. This CDR3 has 14 amino acids. CDR3 loop: CASSISGVWYGYTF. The CDR3 coding sequence is TGTGCCAGCAGTATATCCGGGGTTTGGTATGGCTACACCTTC.

Concerning this clone itself: An end of the junction differs from the germline gene, which may be a read error. The CDR3 DNA reads as TGTGCCAGCAGTCAAGCTTCAGGGCTTCAGCCCCAGCATTTT. It codes for CASSQASGLQPQHF. The chain uses TRBV2 and TRBJ1-5; a possible D gene is TRBD1 (5 bases). Germline-derived CDR1 and CDR2 are SNHLY and FYNNEI. This CDR3 comprises 14 residues.

CDR3 coding DNA: TGTGCCAGCAGCCTGACGGCTAAGACTGAAGCTTTCTTT. Protein: CASSLTAKTEAFF. The chain combines TRBV13 with TRBJ1-1; D is unclear. The CDR3 length is 13 residues. The V gene lost 5 bases and the J gene lost 5 bases, with 12 bases spanning the gap. Germline V lookup: CDR1 PRHDT, CDR2 FYEKMQ (reference sequence).

CDR3 loop: CASSLSGSSTGELFF. The CDR3 coding sequence is TGTGCCAGCAGCTTGAGCGGGAGTTCTACCGGGGAGCTGTTTTTT. The rearrangement uses TRBV5-6 and TRBJ2-2; 8 bases agree with TRBD2. The trim removed 1 base at V and 5 bases at J, leaving 4 bases unmatched. The CDR3 sequence is 15 residues long. In germline, CDR1 is SGHDT, CDR2 YYEEEE.

This clone was seen ten or more times. This chain joins TRBV10-1 and TRBJ2-1, with D perhaps being TRBD1 or TRBD2 (6 bases each). Trimming pared 8 bases from V and 0 bases from J, leaving 17 bases between. The germline V gene has CDR1 WNHNN and CDR2 SYGVQD (reference sequence). The CDR3 has 16 residues. The CDR3 nucleotides are TGCGCCAGCTTCCCAGGGGAGGCGGACTCCTACAATGAGCAGTTCTTC. This gives the protein CASFPGEADSYNEQFF.

The chain recombines TRBV29-1 with TRBJ2-4; 10 positions agree with TRBD2. Germline V lookup: CDR1 SQVTM, CDR2 ANQGSEA. This CDR3 spans 18 amino acids. After removal of 4 bases from V and 6 bases from J, the junction contained 18 bases not matched to a gene. The DNA for the CDR3 is TGCAGCGTTGTACTCCGGTCGGGGCTAGCGGGAGTAGGAAACATTCAGTACTTC. This translates into CSVVLRSGLAGVGNIQYF. Combining the CDR3 with reference TRBV29-1 and TRBJ2-4 gives the whole variable domain SAVISQKPSRDICQRGTSLTIQCQVDSQVTMMFWYRQQPGQSLTLIATANQGSEATYESGFVIDKFPISRPNLTFSTLTVSNMSPEDSSIYLCSVVLRSGLAGVGNIQYFGAGTRLSVL.

This chain joins TRBV7-3 and TRBJ2-2; either TRBD1 or TRBD2 may supply D (5 bases each). CDR1 SGHTA and CDR2 FQGTGA come from the germline V gene. Trimming stripped 5 bases from V and 6 bases from J, with 19 bases between. This CDR3 is 16 amino acids long. The CDR3: CASSQNAPGTPGELFF. CDR3 in DNA: TGTGCCAGCAGCCAAAATGCGCCTGGGACGCCCGGGGAGCTGTTTTTT.

The genes are TRBV4-1 and TRBJ1-5, with 7 bases that match TRBD1. The CDR3 is 13 residues long. The V segment lost 5 bases and the J segment 11 bases; nucleotides outside the gene matches: 9. Germline-derived CDR1 and CDR2 are MGHRA and YSYEKL. In nucleotides, the CDR3 is TGCGCCAGCAGCGTGATCCCGGGACAGTCCCAGCATTTT. Its translation is CASSVIPGQSQHF.

The chain links TRBV19 to TRBJ2-7; 8 bases are shared with TRBD2. Germline V CDR1 and CDR2: LNHDA, SQIVND (reference sequence). Unmatched junction bases numbered 6, after V lost 3 bases and J lost 5 bases. The CDR3 contains 14 residues. CDR3 sequence: CASSMREVLHEQYF. The CDR3 nucleotides are TGTGCCAGTAGTATGCGGGAGGTACTCCACGAGCAGTACTTC.

The chain combines TRBV19 with TRBJ2-1; TRBD1 matches 7 bases. Trimming at V came to 9 bases and at J to 6 bases, leaving 2 bases not matched to a gene. The CDR3 is made up of 11 amino acids. Germline-derived CDR1 and CDR2 are LNHDA and SQIVND (reference sequence). The CDR3 sequence is CASDRANEQFF. The CDR3 DNA follows: TGTGCCAGCGACAGGGCCAATGAGCAGTTCTTC. Combining the CDR3 with reference TRBV19 and TRBJ2-1 gives the whole variable domain DGGITQSPKYLFRKEGQNVTLSCEQNLNHDAMYWYRQDPGQGLRLIYYSQIVNDFQKGDIAEGYSVSREKKESFPLTVTSAQKNPTAFYLCASDRANEQFFGPGTRLTVL.

The chain employs TRBV7-3 and TRBJ1-2, with D possibly being TRBD1 (5 bases). V gave up 8 bases and J gave up 4 bases, with 14 bases separating them. Per germline, CDR1 SGHTA and CDR2 FQGTGA. The CDR3 is 13 residues long. For the CDR3, the DNA is TGTGCCAGCCAGAAGGGTCAGGGCTATGGCTACACCTTC. This gives the protein CASQKGQGYGYTF.

This clone was detected many times. Other DNA sequences in the same sample also yield this CDR3. The rearrangement links TRBV27 to TRBJ2-5; D might be TRBD1 or TRBD2, each matching 6 bases. This CDR3 is 15 amino acids long. The germline V and J ends were trimmed by 5 bases and 5 bases, with 18 bases remaining between them. Germline values: CDR1 MNHEY, CDR2 SMNVEV (reference sequence). The CDR3 is CASSQPGAGRETQYF. The DNA of the CDR3 is TGTGCCAGCAGTCAGCCGGGGGCGGGGCGGGAGACCCAGTACTTC.

In this sample, this clone turned up once. The CDR3 loop is CAWSRTSGVETQYF. The CDR3 DNA sequence: TGTGCCTGGAGTCGGACTAGCGGGGTAGAGACCCAGTACTTC. This chain joins TRBV30 and TRBJ2-5, with 12 bases lining up with TRBD2. Trimming cost V 2 bases and J 4 bases; bases outside gene matches: 2. Germline values: CDR1 GTSNPN, CDR2 SVGIG (reference sequence). The CDR3 spans 14 residues.

This clone was picked up a small number of times. V is TRBV29-1 and J is TRBJ1-5; 7 bases agree with TRBD1. The germline CDR1 and CDR2 sequences are SQVTM and ANQGSEA. The CDR3 is 13 amino acids. Trimming took 3 bases from V and 5 from J; bases not matched to a gene: 4. The CDR3 spells CSVETGFDQPQHF. Written as DNA, the CDR3 is TGCAGCGTTGAGACAGGGTTTGATCAGCCCCAGCATTTT.

This clone was found once. CDR3: CASAPGGVNTEAFF. For the CDR3, the DNA is TGTGCCAGCGCTCCGGGGGGAGTGAACACTGAAGCTTTCTTT. This sequence joins TRBV27 and TRBJ1-1, with D perhaps TRBD1 (5 bases). Trimming stripped 8 bases from V and 0 bases from J, with 13 bases between. The CDR3 loop spans 14 amino acids. CDR1 is MNHEY, CDR2 SMNVEV, per germline (reference sequence).

This clone was observed a few times. The chain employs TRBV5-1 and TRBJ1-1; no definite D call. V was clipped by 3 bases and J by 5 bases, with 11 bases between them. This CDR3 is 13 amino acids long. Per the germline V gene, CDR1 is SGHRS and CDR2 is YFSETQ. CDR3 sequence: CASSSGPETEAFF. The CDR3 DNA reads as TGCGCCAGCAGCTCAGGACCGGAGACTGAAGCTTTCTTT.

The CDR3 reads CASRKIMGEQYF. DNA of the CDR3: TGTGCCAGCAGGAAGATTATGGGCGAGCAGTACTTC. The chain joins TRBV2 to TRBJ2-7; no clear D gene. Germline V gene lookup returns CDR1 SNHLY and CDR2 FYNNEI. The CDR3 extends over 12 amino acids. V was pared by 6 bases and J by 6 bases, with 12 bases between.

V usage is TRBV6-6 and J usage is TRBJ2-7; D not certain. From germline, CDR1 is MNHNY and CDR2 SVGAGI (reference sequence). The CDR3 length is 12 residues. Trimming removed 2 bases from V and 5 bases from J, with 7 bases in between. DNA of the CDR3: TGTGCCAGCAGTTACGTGGGGAACGAGCAGTACTTC. As protein: CASSYVGNEQYF.

The chain carries TRBV7-9 and TRBJ1-3; D uncertain. This CDR3 contains 14 residues. Trimming removed 2 bases from V and 0 bases from J, with 5 bases in between. Per the germline V gene, CDR1 is SEHNR and CDR2 is FQNEAQ (reference sequence). The CDR3 sequence is CASSLSTSGNTIYF. The CDR3 DNA sequence: TGTGCCAGCAGCTTAAGTACCTCTGGAAACACCATATATTTT.

The table lists this clone with many counts. Other DNA variants within this sample encode the same CDR3. CDR3 protein: CAWSVQRGNQPQHF. In nucleotides, the CDR3 is TGTGCCTGGAGTGTACAGCGGGGCAATCAGCCCCAGCATTTT. The chain carries TRBV30 and TRBJ1-5; D not resolved. The CDR3 runs 14 residues. From germline, CDR1 is GTSNPN and CDR2 SVGIG (reference sequence). Trimming stripped 0 bases from V and 2 bases from J, with 8 bases between.

This chain connects TRBV5-1 to TRBJ2-3; 10 nucleotides align to TRBD2. CDR3 size: 15 residues. V shed 4 bases, J shed 6 bases, and the junction held 8 bases outside the gene matches. CDR1 is SGHRS, CDR2 YFSETQ, per germline. The CDR3 DNA reads TGCGCCAGCAGCCAGGAGGGACTAGCGTTTGATACGCAGTATTTT. Its translation: CASSQEGLAFDTQYF.

The chain is built from TRBV5-5 and TRBJ1-2; 7 positions match TRBD1. V gave up 5 bases and J gave up 4 bases; unmatched junction bases: 11. The germline V gene encodes CDR1 SGHKS and CDR2 YYEKEE (reference sequence). This CDR3 region has 15 residues. DNA for the CDR3: TGTGCCAGCAGAAGCTTCCTAGGGGGCAGCTATGGCTACACCTTC. Its protein product is CASRSFLGGSYGYTF.

The J gene is TRBJ1-5, the V gene TRBV18; no firm D call. The germline CDR1 and CDR2 sequences are KGHSH and LQKENI. V lost 2 bases, J lost 6 bases, and 11 bases lay in between. This CDR3 comprises 14 residues. In nucleotides, the CDR3 is TGTGCCAGCTCACCAGAAAGGGCACCTCAGCCCCAGCATTTT. It codes for CASSPERAPQPQHF.

J is TRBJ2-7 and V is TRBV30, with TRBD1 matching over 9 bases. V lost 1 base, J lost 5 bases, and 3 bases stayed unmatched. This CDR3 is 13 amino acids long. From germline, CDR1 is GTSNPN and CDR2 SVGIG (reference sequence). The CDR3 loop is CAWSGQGGHEQYF. Written as DNA, the CDR3 is TGTGCCTGGAGTGGACAGGGGGGCCACGAGCAGTACTTC.

V is TRBV7-8 and J is TRBJ1-1; D gene uncertain. In germline, CDR1 is SGHVS, CDR2 FQNEAQ. The germline V and J ends were trimmed by 6 bases and 0 bases, with 17 bases remaining between them. This CDR3 contains 16 residues. The CDR3 is CASRKVDNVMNTEAFF. CDR3 nucleotide sequence: TGTGCCAGCAGAAAAGTCGACAACGTCATGAACACTGAAGCTTTCTTT.